This TCR beta chain was captured by sequencing in a study of technical replicates of blood from several donors. Germline V gives CDR1 SQVTM, CDR2 ANQGSEA. Trimming shortened V by 5 bases and J by 0 bases, and 23 bases separated the two germline ends. The CDR3 consists of 17 residues. This clone occurred once. Produced via immunoSEQ multiplex PCR; TCRdb's table is partial and in-frame only. The sample records around 80,000 clones, 85% to 95% being singletons. The chain employs TRBV29-1 and TRBJ2-7; possible D gene TRBD2, 5 bases. The sample taken for sequencing was T cells isolated from PBMCs. This clonotype originated in a human donor in good health. The CDR3 here is CSVSAGLYSANSYEQYF. The CDR3 DNA follows: TGCAGCGTTTCCGCCGGTCTCTATAGCGCTAACTCCTACGAGCAGTACTTC.